This TCR beta chain comes out of a study of T cells in localized non-small cell lung cancer. General study results and limits: Without multi-region sequencing, intratumor heterogeneity could not be excluded. Maximal T cell clonality occurred in uninvolved adjacent lung, with tumor ranking below it.

Using immunoSEQ multiplex PCR, the repertoire was profiled, and TCRdb retains in-frame clones only, with some absent. The data hold about 22,000 clones, with roughly nine tenths observed a single time. Worth noting for this clone: Its antigen is not identified.

This CDR3 has 16 amino acids. The germline V gene encodes CDR1 SEHNR and CDR2 FQNEAQ (reference sequence). V was pared by 4 bases and J by 0 bases, with 16 bases between. Sequencing was performed on PBMCs, taken before any cancer treatment. The chain recombines TRBV7-9 with TRBJ2-7; a possible D gene is TRBD2 (5 bases). This receptor was obtained from a man aged 35 to 70 with stage II squamous cell lung carcinoma. The CDR3 DNA reads TGTGCCAGCAGCTCACCGGGCCTTGGGAGCTCCTACGAGCAGTACTTC. Its protein product is CASSSPGLGSSYEQYF.